This passage covers 10 T cell receptor beta chains from one sample sequenced in a study of blood T cell repertoires in COVID-19. Data came from immunoSEQ multiplex PCR; TCRdb stores just in-frame clones and leaves some out. This sample has under 35,000 clones; approximately 88% occur once, and the top ten carry around 14%. Sequenced sample: peripheral blood. These receptors all come from a man between 65 and 85 years old with active COVID-19.

The chain recombines TRBV27 with TRBJ2-2; D is possibly TRBD2 (5 bases). The CDR3 is made up of 16 amino acids. Trimming took 4 bases from V and 3 from J, leaving 15 bases between them. Germline CDR1 reads MNHEY; CDR2 reads SMNVEV (reference sequence). CDR3 protein: CASSYLAIGDTGELFF. DNA of the CDR3: TGTGCCAGCAGTTACCTAGCAATTGGGGACACCGGGGAGCTGTTTTTT.

The CDR3 DNA is TGTGCCACCAGCCTGAGGGCAGGGGGTGACTATGGCTACACCTTC. It specifies CATSLRAGGDYGYTF. V usage is TRBV15 and J usage is TRBJ1-2, with 7 bases lining up with TRBD1. The V gene's germline CDR1 is LNHNV and CDR2 YYDKDF (reference sequence). After removal of 5 bases from V and 3 bases from J, the junction contained 9 bases not matched to a gene. The CDR3 extends over 15 amino acids.

There are a few counts of this clone. The CDR3, as DNA: TGTGCCAGTAGCCATACTAGCGGGAGTATGTACAATGAGCAGTTCTTC. This translates into CASSHTSGSMYNEQFF. The rearrangement links TRBV19 to TRBJ2-1, with 11 bases lining up with TRBD2. The J segment lost 4 bases and the V segment lost 6 bases, leaving 8 bases of the junction unmatched. The CDR3 contains 16 residues. Germline CDR1 reads LNHDA; CDR2 reads SQIVND (reference sequence). Complete variable domain (other parts from reference TRBV19 and TRBJ2-1): DGGITQSPKYLFRKEGQNVTLSCEQNLNHDAMYWYRQDPGQGLRLIYYSQIVNDFQKGDIAEGYSVSREKKESFPLTVTSAQKNPTAFYLCASSHTSGSMYNEQFFGPGTRLTVL.

The CDR3 region is CAIKEGGDSPLHF. The CDR3 coding sequence is TGTGCCATCAAGGAAGGAGGGGATTCACCCCTCCACTTT. The gene calls are TRBV10-3 and TRBJ1-6; a weak D match, TRBD1 (5 bases). The CDR3 runs 13 residues. Trimming removed 7 bases from V and 8 bases from J, with 12 bases in between. Germline CDR1 is ENHRY and CDR2 is SYGVKD.

J is TRBJ1-1 and V is TRBV5-6, with 9 nucleotides matching TRBD1. The V gene's germline CDR1 is SGHDT and CDR2 YYEEEE. The CDR3 consists of 15 residues. V shed 5 bases and J 6 bases; nucleotides not matched to a gene: 11. In DNA, the CDR3 is TGTGCCAGCAGTGGAGGACAGGGGATATTGTCTGAAGCTTTCTTT. Its translation: CASSGGQGILSEAFF.

The chain has TRBV18 and TRBJ2-7; TRBD1 matches 7 bases. With V trimmed by 3 bases and J by 3 bases, 5 bases remained unmatched. From germline, CDR1 is KGHSH and CDR2 LQKENI. The CDR3 length is 14 residues. In nucleotides, the CDR3 is TGTGCCAGCTCACCCAACCACAGGGGCTACGAGCAGTACTTC. Protein product: CASSPNHRGYEQYF.

The rearrangement uses TRBV7-9 and TRBJ1-1; 8 bases match TRBD1. The V and J ends lost 4 bases and 1 base, in that order; junction bases with no gene match: 2. CDR3 length: 14 amino acids. Per germline, CDR1 SEHNR and CDR2 FQNEAQ (reference sequence). CDR3 sequence: CASSSGTGNTEAFF. CDR3 nucleotides: TGTGCCAGCAGCTCCGGGACAGGGAACACTGAAGCTTTCTTT.

This clone occurred a few times. CDR3: CASSRAQGTSNQPQHF. CDR3 in DNA: TGCGCCAGCAGCCGGGCACAGGGGACAAGCAATCAGCCCCAGCATTTT. The rearrangement joins TRBV4-1 to TRBJ1-5, with 7 bases that match TRBD1. The CDR3 sequence is 16 residues long. Germline lookup yields CDR1 MGHRA and CDR2 YSYEKL. Trimming took 4 bases from V and 1 from J; bases not matched to a gene: 7.

The rearrangement joins TRBV5-5 to TRBJ2-7; 7 nucleotides line up with TRBD1. V lost 5 bases, J lost 2 bases, and 7 bases stayed unmatched. The CDR3 length is 14 residues. CDR1 is SGHKS and CDR2 is YYEKEE in the germline V gene (reference sequence). CDR3 DNA sequence: TGTGCCAGCAGTGTAACAGGGGCCGCCTACGAGCAGTACTTC. Translation gives CASSVTGAAYEQYF.

V usage is TRBV7-2 and J usage is TRBJ2-3, with D possibly TRBD1 on 7 matching bases. CDR1 is SGHTA and CDR2 is FQGNSA in the germline V gene. The CDR3 is 17 amino acids. Trimming removed 3 bases from V and 1 base from J, with 17 bases in between. This CDR3 is CASSFSIQGGGTDTQYF. The DNA of the CDR3 is TGTGCCAGCAGCTTTTCAATTCAGGGGGGAGGCACAGATACGCAGTATTTT.